Listed below are T cell receptor beta chains from one sample, sequenced in a study of cytomegalovirus exposure and HLA in healthy donors. Libraries were prepared by immunoSEQ multiplex PCR; TCRdb keeps only in-frame clonotypes and omits some of them. The profile shows 280,000 or so clones, around 90% of them singletons. The sample comprised PBMCs. Every receptor here comes from a woman aged 18-30 years in good health and CMV-seronegative. CDR3s include the opening cysteine and the closing phenylalanine or tryptophan. A D gene is named only where the DNA matches it firmly. Size is omitted from some rows. Given values are once, few, many or a class for expanded clones.

d_gene: -
j_gene: TRBJ2-3
v_gene: TRBV4-1
abundance: -
CDR3nt: TGCGCCAGCAGCCAGCCGGGGGTGTCAGATACGCAGTATTTT
CDR3aa: CASSQPGVSDTQYF

d_gene: -
j_gene: TRBJ1-4
v_gene: TRBV11-2
abundance: -
CDR3nt: TGTGCCAGCAGCGTGGGGAGGGGTGCCGAAAAACTGTTTTTT
CDR3aa: CASSVGRGAEKLFF

d_gene: TRBD1
j_gene: TRBJ2-1
v_gene: TRBV27
abundance: once
CDR3nt: TGTGCCAGCACGCGAGGGGGCGCCTACAATGAGCAGTTCTTC
CDR3aa: CASTRGGAYNEQFF

d_gene: -
j_gene: TRBJ1-1
v_gene: TRBV9
abundance: once
CDR3nt: TGTGCCAGCAGCGTAGCTCCGGGGTACACTGAAGCTTTCTTT
CDR3aa: CASSVAPGYTEAFF

d_gene: -
j_gene: TRBJ1-2
v_gene: TRBV9
abundance: few
CDR3nt: TGTGCCAGCAGCGTAGTCCAGGGGTGGCTGTCCTTC
CDR3aa: CASSVVQGWLSF

d_gene: TRBD1
j_gene: TRBJ1-6
v_gene: TRBV6-5
abundance: -
CDR3nt: TGTGCCAGCAGAACAACCGGGACAGATAATTCCCCCCTCCACTTT
CDR3aa: CASRTTGTDNSPLHF

d_gene: -
j_gene: TRBJ2-1
v_gene: TRBV4-1
abundance: -
CDR3nt: TGCGCCAGCAGCCAAGTACGCGGTAACAATGAGCAGTTCTTC
CDR3aa: CASSQVRGNNEQFF

d_gene: TRBD2
j_gene: TRBJ2-5
v_gene: TRBV6-6
abundance: -
CDR3nt: TGTGCCAGCAGGAGCGGGGGGATTAGAGAGACCCAGTACTTC
CDR3aa: CASRSGGIRETQYF

d_gene: -
j_gene: TRBJ2-2
v_gene: TRBV5-1
abundance: -
CDR3nt: TGCGCCAGCAGCTTGGAGTGGGACTCCGGGGAGCTGTTTTTT
CDR3aa: CASSLEWDSGELFF

d_gene: TRBD1
j_gene: TRBJ1-2
v_gene: TRBV15
abundance: -
CDR3nt: TGTGCCACCAGCAGCCCAAACAGGGGGTCACGGTATGGCTACACCTTC
CDR3aa: CATSSPNRGSRYGYTF

d_gene: -
j_gene: TRBJ1-6
v_gene: TRBV14
abundance: -
CDR3nt: TGTGCCAGCAGCCAGGACTTGACGGGCAGGGGTTCACCCCTCCACTTT
CDR3aa: CASSQDLTGRGSPLHF

d_gene: -
j_gene: TRBJ2-6
v_gene: TRBV5-6
abundance: -
CDR3nt: TGTGCCAGCAGCTATATTACAGGTCCTGGGGCCAACGTCCTGACTTTC
CDR3aa: CASSYITGPGANVLTF

d_gene: TRBD1
j_gene: TRBJ1-6
v_gene: TRBV6-1
abundance: -
CDR3nt: TGTGCCAGCAGTGAAGATGGGACAGGCTATAATTCCCCCCTCCACTTT
CDR3aa: CASSEDGTGYNSPLHF

d_gene: -
j_gene: TRBJ2-7
v_gene: TRBV5-1
abundance: once
CDR3nt: TGCGCCAGCAGCTTGGGAGAGGCGGTTACCCGCTCCTACGAGCAGTACTTC
CDR3aa: CASSLGEAVTRSYEQYF

d_gene: TRBD1
j_gene: TRBJ2-7
v_gene: TRBV10-3
abundance: -
CDR3nt: TGTGCCATTTTACAGGGGTCGGCCGGCTACGAGCAGTACTTC
CDR3aa: CAILQGSAGYEQYF

d_gene: TRBD1
j_gene: TRBJ1-4
v_gene: TRBV5-1
abundance: -
CDR3nt: TGCGCCAGCAGCTACGACAGGGGTGGTGAAAAACTGTTTTTT
CDR3aa: CASSYDRGGEKLFF

d_gene: TRBD2
j_gene: TRBJ2-1
v_gene: TRBV7-9
abundance: -
CDR3nt: TGTTCCAGCAGTACTACTAGCGGGGGGGCCAATGAGCAGTTCTTC
CDR3aa: CSSSTTSGGANEQFF

d_gene: -
j_gene: TRBJ2-5
v_gene: TRBV7-9
abundance: -
CDR3nt: TGTGCCAGCATCCAGGTTCGTAGACACGCCGAGGAGACCCAGTACTTC
CDR3aa: CASIQVRRHAEETQYF

d_gene: TRBD1
j_gene: TRBJ2-7
v_gene: TRBV13
abundance: -
CDR3nt: TGTGCCAGCAGCCGGGACAGGAAGTCCTACGAGCAGTACTTC
CDR3aa: CASSRDRKSYEQYF

d_gene: -
j_gene: TRBJ1-6
v_gene: TRBV30
abundance: -
CDR3nt: TGTGCCTGGACCCTCGGTACAGGTTATAATTCACCCCTCCACTTT
CDR3aa: CAWTLGTGYNSPLHF

d_gene: -
j_gene: TRBJ2-7
v_gene: TRBV6-1
abundance: -
CDR3nt: TGTGCCAGCAGTGAGCCCATAGTACCCGGGTACGAGCAGTACTTC
CDR3aa: CASSEPIVPGYEQYF

d_gene: -
j_gene: TRBJ1-2
v_gene: TRBV30
abundance: -
CDR3nt: TGTGCCTGGAGTCCGGGTCCCGCCTCGATATATGGCTACACCTTC
CDR3aa: CAWSPGPASIYGYTF

d_gene: -
j_gene: TRBJ1-2
v_gene: TRBV29-1
abundance: once
CDR3nt: TGCAGCGTTGAAGCGGACAGTGCCTATGGCTACACCTTC
CDR3aa: CSVEADSAYGYTF

d_gene: TRBD1
j_gene: TRBJ1-6
v_gene: TRBV30
abundance: -
CDR3nt: TGTGCCTGGACTCTGACAGGGTACGCTTATTCACCCCTCCACTTT
CDR3aa: CAWTLTGYAYSPLHF

d_gene: -
j_gene: TRBJ2-1
v_gene: TRBV2
abundance: -
CDR3nt: TGTGCCAGCAGCCCCTTAGCCTACAATGAGCAGTTCTTC
CDR3aa: CASSPLAYNEQFF

d_gene: -
j_gene: TRBJ2-7
v_gene: TRBV4-2
abundance: -
CDR3nt: TGTGCCAGCAGCCAGACTAGTTCCTACGAGCAGTACTTC
CDR3aa: CASSQTSSYEQYF

d_gene: TRBD1
j_gene: TRBJ1-5
v_gene: TRBV6-6
abundance: -
CDR3nt: TGTGCCAGCTCAGACAGGGGAAGCAATCAGCCCCAGCATTTT
CDR3aa: CASSDRGSNQPQHF

d_gene: -
j_gene: TRBJ2-1
v_gene: TRBV7-9
abundance: -
CDR3nt: TGTTCCAGCAGCTTAGCCTACGATGAGCAGTTCTTC
CDR3aa: CSSSLAYDEQFF

d_gene: -
j_gene: TRBJ1-1
v_gene: TRBV29-1
abundance: -
CDR3nt: TGCAGCGTTGACAGGATGAACACTGAAGCTTTCTTT
CDR3aa: CSVDRMNTEAFF

d_gene: TRBD2
j_gene: TRBJ2-2
v_gene: TRBV25-1
abundance: -
CDR3nt: TGTGCCAGCAGTGAATGGTCGATGCGGGGGACGAACACCGGGGAGCTGTTTTTT
CDR3aa: CASSEWSMRGTNTGELFF

d_gene: -
j_gene: TRBJ2-2
v_gene: TRBV7-3
abundance: -
CDR3nt: TGTGCCAGCAGCCCTGTTGAGTCCGGGGAGCTGTTTTTT
CDR3aa: CASSPVESGELFF

d_gene: -
j_gene: TRBJ2-3
v_gene: TRBV19
abundance: -
CDR3nt: TGTGCCAGTACGTTCGGCTTGAGGGCAGATACGCAGTATTTT
CDR3aa: CASTFGLRADTQYF

d_gene: TRBD1
j_gene: TRBJ1-5
v_gene: TRBV4-1
abundance: -
CDR3nt: TGCGCCAGCAGCCTCCGGACAGGGCTTCAGCCCCAGCATTTT
CDR3aa: CASSLRTGLQPQHF

d_gene: TRBD1
j_gene: TRBJ1-2
v_gene: TRBV15
abundance: -
CDR3nt: TGTGCCACCAGCGCTCCGGGACAGGGGGGCTATGGCTACACCTTC
CDR3aa: CATSAPGQGGYGYTF

d_gene: TRBD2
j_gene: TRBJ2-1
v_gene: TRBV5-1
abundance: -
CDR3nt: TGCGCCAGCCGTATGGAGCCGGGGGGGAATGAGCAGTTCTTC
CDR3aa: CASRMEPGGNEQFF

d_gene: TRBD1
j_gene: TRBJ1-2
v_gene: TRBV23-1
abundance: -
CDR3nt: TGCGCCAGCCCTATGGGACAGGGAAAAGAAAGCTATGGCTACACCTTC
CDR3aa: CASPMGQGKESYGYTF

d_gene: TRBD1
j_gene: TRBJ1-3
v_gene: TRBV27
abundance: -
CDR3nt: TGTGCCAGCAGTTTATTCGGACATCCGGGACAGGGAGACACCATATATTTT
CDR3aa: CASSLFGHPGQGDTIYF

d_gene: TRBD2
j_gene: TRBJ2-1
v_gene: TRBV5-1
abundance: once
CDR3nt: TGCGCCAGCAGCTCCGGACTAGCGGGGGGCTACAATGAGCAGTTCTTC
CDR3aa: CASSSGLAGGYNEQFF

d_gene: TRBD1
j_gene: TRBJ2-7
v_gene: TRBV27
abundance: -
CDR3nt: TGTGCCAGCAGTCCTCGGGACAGGCCTACCGGTGAGCAGTACTTC
CDR3aa: CASSPRDRPTGEQYF

d_gene: -
j_gene: TRBJ1-6
v_gene: TRBV2
abundance: -
CDR3nt: TGTGCCAGCAAATCCGACGGAGATTCCCCCCTCCACTTT
CDR3aa: CASKSDGDSPLHF

d_gene: -
j_gene: TRBJ2-1
v_gene: TRBV6-6
abundance: -
CDR3nt: TGTGCCAGCGATCAGGGGCCTAATCACAATGAGCAGTTCTTC
CDR3aa: CASDQGPNHNEQFF

d_gene: TRBD1
j_gene: TRBJ2-3
v_gene: TRBV6-1
abundance: once
CDR3nt: TGTGCCACGGACAGGGGGCTGACAGATACGCAGTATTTT
CDR3aa: CATDRGLTDTQYF

d_gene: TRBD2
j_gene: TRBJ2-1
v_gene: TRBV7-7
abundance: -
CDR3nt: TGTGCCAGCAGCTTAGGGACTAGAAATGAGCAGTTCTTC
CDR3aa: CASSLGTRNEQFF

d_gene: TRBD1
j_gene: TRBJ2-2
v_gene: TRBV6-5
abundance: -
CDR3nt: TGTGCCAGCAGAGAGGGACAGGGGCCCGGGGAGCTGTTTTTT
CDR3aa: CASREGQGPGELFF

d_gene: TRBD1
j_gene: TRBJ1-1
v_gene: TRBV11-2
abundance: -
CDR3nt: TGTGCCAGCAGCTTAGATCGTGGGGACAGAGGCCTGAAGGCTTTCTTT
CDR3aa: CASSLDRGDRGLKAFF

d_gene: -
j_gene: TRBJ2-2
v_gene: TRBV5-1
abundance: -
CDR3nt: TGCGCCAGCAGCCCGAACTACCCCGGGGAGCTGTTTTTT
CDR3aa: CASSPNYPGELFF

d_gene: -
j_gene: TRBJ2-1
v_gene: TRBV20-1
abundance: -
CDR3nt: TGCAGTGCCCCCGGGAGCAATGAGCAGTTCTTC
CDR3aa: CSAPGSNEQFF

d_gene: -
j_gene: TRBJ2-7
v_gene: TRBV21-1
abundance: -
CDR3nt: TGTGCCAGCAATCCACAGGGGGGCGACGAGCAGTACTTC
CDR3aa: CASNPQGGDEQYF

d_gene: TRBD1
j_gene: TRBJ1-2
v_gene: TRBV30
abundance: -
CDR3nt: TGTGCCTGGACCCCGACAGGGTACGGGGGCTACACCTTC
CDR3aa: CAWTPTGYGGYTF

d_gene: -
j_gene: TRBJ2-1
v_gene: TRBV6-5
abundance: once
CDR3nt: TGTGCCAGCAGTTACACAACACTAGCTGACAATGAGCAGTTCTTC
CDR3aa: CASSYTTLADNEQFF

d_gene: -
j_gene: TRBJ1-5
v_gene: TRBV6-1
abundance: -
CDR3nt: TGTGCCACGTTACAGGAGAATGGCAATCAGCCCCAGCATTTT
CDR3aa: CATLQENGNQPQHF

d_gene: TRBD1
j_gene: TRBJ1-2
v_gene: TRBV9
abundance: -
CDR3nt: TGTGCCAGCAGCTCGACAGGGAGCCCTAACTATGGCTACACCTTC
CDR3aa: CASSSTGSPNYGYTF

d_gene: TRBD2
j_gene: TRBJ2-1
v_gene: TRBV6-5
abundance: few
CDR3nt: TGTGCCAGCGGGACTAGGGGTGAGCAGTTCTTC
CDR3aa: CASGTRGEQFF

d_gene: -
j_gene: TRBJ2-7
v_gene: TRBV5-4
abundance: -
CDR3nt: TGTGCCAGCAGCTTTGACAGGCGCGAGCAGTACTTC
CDR3aa: CASSFDRREQYF

d_gene: TRBD1
j_gene: TRBJ2-7
v_gene: TRBV19
abundance: -
CDR3nt: TGTGCCAGTAGCGGACAGGGGGCAATTTACGAGCAGTACTTC
CDR3aa: CASSGQGAIYEQYF